The rows below give T cell receptor beta chains drawn from one sample of a study of cytomegalovirus exposure and HLA in healthy donors. TCRdb's copy holds only in-frame clones and misses some; the assay was immunoSEQ multiplex PCR. The profile covers around 170,000 clones, with 65% to 90% appearing a single time and approximately 6% taken by the ten largest. Sequencing input: PBMCs. Receptors were obtained from a man between 35 and 55 years old in good health and CMV-seropositive. Both conserved end residues are part of each CDR3. The D gene is left open where the match is weak. Not all rows give a size; the values are once, few, many and, for expanded clones, a class.

abundance	j_gene	d_gene	v_gene	CDR3aa	CDR3nt
NA	TRBJ2-1	NA	TRBV11-2	CASGRAELYNEQFF	TGTGCCAGCGGTCGAGCGGAGCTTTACAATGAGCAGTTCTTC
few	TRBJ1-2	TRBD1	TRBV10-3	CAISESPQGQTYGYTF	TGTGCCATCAGTGAGAGCCCTCAGGGACAGACTTATGGCTACACCTTC
NA	TRBJ2-7	NA	TRBV5-1	CASSLDRYEQYF	TGCGCCAGCAGCTTGGACCGCTACGAGCAGTACTTC
once	TRBJ1-3	NA	TRBV28	CASSFRGGSGNTIYF	TGTGCCAGCAGTTTCCGCGGGGGCTCGGGAAACACCATATATTTT
NA	TRBJ1-2	NA	TRBV5-4	CASSLEGQLSGYTF	TGTGCCAGCAGCTTAGAAGGACAGTTATCGGGCTACACCTTC
NA	TRBJ2-3	TRBD1	TRBV5-6	CASSPSGTGNVITQYF	TGTGCCAGCAGCCCGTCCGGGACAGGGAATGTTATTACGCAGTATTTT
NA	TRBJ2-7	TRBD1	TRBV28	CASSWGGQGVREQYF	TGTGCCAGCAGTTGGGGGGGACAGGGGGTGCGCGAGCAGTACTTC
NA	TRBJ2-1	NA	TRBV27	CASSFMRGEQFF	TGTGCCAGCAGTTTCATGCGCGGTGAGCAGTTCTTC
NA	TRBJ2-2	TRBD1	TRBV7-6	CASSSGQGFGELFF	TGTGCCAGCAGCTCGGGACAGGGGTTCGGGGAGCTGTTTTTT
NA	TRBJ2-5	NA	TRBV7-7	CASSMTGFQETQYF	TGTGCTAGCAGCATGACAGGATTTCAAGAGACCCAGTACTTC
NA	TRBJ2-1	NA	TRBV7-9	CASSSAQASYNEQFF	TGTGCCAGCAGTTCCGCCCAGGCGTCCTACAATGAGCAGTTCTTC
NA	TRBJ2-7	NA	TRBV7-9	CASSTTRDSYEQYF	TGTGCCAGCAGCACAACCCGGGACTCCTACGAGCAGTACTTC
NA	TRBJ1-5	NA	TRBV11-2	CASSFTGNNQPQHF	TGTGCCAGCAGTTTTACAGGGAACAATCAGCCCCAGCATTTT
NA	TRBJ1-6	TRBD1	TRBV19	CASSIRQGFYNSPLHF	TGTGCCAGTAGTATTCGACAGGGATTTTATAATTCACCCCTCCACTTT
NA	TRBJ2-3	TRBD2	TRBV5-1	CASSLGLAGIDTQYF	TGCGCCAGCAGCTTGGGACTAGCGGGCATCGATACGCAGTATTTT
NA	TRBJ1-1	NA	TRBV6-5	CASSYSGWPEAFF	TGTGCCAGCAGTTACTCTGGTTGGCCTGAAGCTTTCTTT
few	TRBJ2-1	NA	TRBV11-3	CASSPLAGYNEQFF	TGTGCCAGCAGCCCCCTGGCAGGTTACAATGAGCAGTTCTTC
once	TRBJ2-3	TRBD1	TRBV7-8	CASSLRTGEPDTQYF	TGTGCCAGCAGCTTAAGGACAGGGGAACCAGATACGCAGTATTTT
NA	TRBJ2-5	TRBD1	TRBV7-9	CASSSDRVETQYF	TGTGCCAGCAGCTCGGACAGGGTGGAGACCCAGTACTTC
NA	TRBJ1-4	NA	TRBV7-2	CASSLAAPTNEKLFF	TGTGCCAGCAGCTTAGCGGCCCCAACTAATGAAAAACTGTTTTTT
NA	TRBJ2-7	NA	TRBV15	CATSSGSGGQTYEQYF	TGCGCCACCAGCAGTGGTTCTGGGGGCCAAACGTACGAGCAGTACTTC
NA	TRBJ2-7	TRBD1	TRBV7-2	CASSLELGGSYEQYF	TGTGCCAGCAGCTTGGAATTAGGGGGCTCGTACGAGCAGTACTTC
NA	TRBJ1-1	NA	TRBV6-4	CASSEAVNTEAFF	TGTGCCAGCAGTGAGGCGGTGAACACTGAAGCTTTCTTT
few	TRBJ1-1	NA	TRBV5-1	CASSLSKLNTEAFF	TGCGCCAGCAGCCTCTCTAAGTTGAACACTGAAGCTTTCTTT
NA	TRBJ2-2	TRBD1	TRBV19	CASNDRGPSGELFF	TGTGCCAGTAATGACAGGGGGCCCAGCGGGGAGCTGTTTTTT
NA	TRBJ1-3	NA	TRBV7-2	CASSLGLRNTIYF	TGTGCCAGCAGCTTAGGTCTAAGAAACACCATATATTTT
NA	TRBJ2-3	TRBD2	TRBV30	CASRGGVRTDTQYF	TGTGCCAGCCGCGGGGGGGTACGCACAGATACGCAGTATTTT
NA	TRBJ2-7	TRBD2	TRBV9	CASSGAGSGDREQYF	TGTGCCAGCAGTGGGGCGGGTAGCGGGGATCGGGAGCAGTACTTC
NA	TRBJ2-2	NA	TRBV7-2	CASSRILGTNTGELFF	TGTGCCAGCAGCCGAATACTAGGGACGAACACCGGGGAGCTGTTTTTT
NA	TRBJ1-4	NA	TRBV27	CASSRTINEKLFF	TGTGCCAGCAGTCGGACTATTAATGAAAAACTGTTTTTT
NA	TRBJ2-1	TRBD2	TRBV4-3	CASSHAGLAGDNEQFF	TGCGCCAGCAGCCATGCCGGACTAGCGGGAGACAATGAGCAGTTCTTC
NA	TRBJ1-2	NA	TRBV7-3	CASSLIGGGYTF	TGTGCCAGCAGCTTAATAGGGGGTGGCTACACCTTC
NA	TRBJ2-3	TRBD2	TRBV4-3	CASSQGTTSSGADTQYF	TGCGCCAGCAGCCAAGGAACGACTAGCTCTGGGGCAGATACGCAGTATTTT
NA	TRBJ2-1	TRBD1	TRBV18	CASSKTGTGVYNEQFF	TGTGCCAGCTCTAAAACCGGGACAGGGGTCTACAATGAGCAGTTCTTC
NA	TRBJ2-3	NA	TRBV9	CASSALQGPDTQYF	TGTGCCAGCAGCGCCCTACAGGGTCCAGATACGCAGTATTTT